A selection of T cell receptor beta chains follows, all from one sample in a study of shared clonotypes between healthy human individuals. The method was immunoSEQ multiplex PCR; TCRdb's version includes in-frame clones alone and lacks a portion of them. The table includes 2 million to 2.5 million clones, 90% to 97% detected once. The sequenced sample was naive CD4+ T cells sorted from blood. All receptors come from a man in his late teens or twenties in good health. CDR3s include the opening cysteine and the closing phenylalanine or tryptophan. D genes are given only for firm matches. Clone size, where shown, is once, few, many, or a class for clones that have expanded.

cdr3_aa cdr3_nt v_call d_call j_call clone_size
CASIPLAGALETQYF TGTGCCAGCATCCCCTTGGCGGGAGCATTGGAGACCCAGTACTTC TRBV7-6 TRBD2 TRBJ2-5 NA
CASSPGQVGETQYF TGTGCCAGCTCACCAGGACAGGTCGGGGAGACCCAGTACTTC TRBV18 TRBD1 TRBJ2-5 NA
CASSDWGALETQYF TGTGCCAGCAGTGATTGGGGGGCCTTAGAGACCCAGTACTTC TRBV6-1 NA TRBJ2-5 NA
CASSPPAQGAGNTIYF TGTGCCAGCTCACCACCAGCGCAGGGCGCAGGAAACACCATATATTTT TRBV18 NA TRBJ1-3 NA
CASSATSGIGGHEQFF TGCGCCAGCAGTGCGACTAGCGGGATTGGTGGCCATGAGCAGTTCTTC TRBV10-2 TRBD2 TRBJ2-1 NA
CASSFHDRTSSGNTIYF TGTGCCAGCAGCTTCCATGACAGAACGAGCTCTGGAAACACCATATATTTT TRBV7-9 NA TRBJ1-3 NA
CASRLGTPVEQFF TGTGCCAGCAGACTGGGGACACCTGTTGAGCAGTTCTTC TRBV28 NA TRBJ2-1 NA
CASSPTRDRNNSPLHF TGTGCCAGCAGTCCGACCCGGGACAGGAATAATTCACCCCTCCACTTT TRBV27 TRBD1 TRBJ1-6 NA
CASRSTWVGNQPQHF TGTGCCAGTAGATCGACCTGGGTTGGGAATCAGCCCCAGCATTTT TRBV19 NA TRBJ1-5 NA
CASNLAGATNEKLFF TGTGCCAGCAATCTTGCAGGGGCAACTAATGAAAAACTGTTTTTT TRBV28 NA TRBJ1-4 NA
CASSPQEGALNYGYTF TGTGCCAGCTCACCACAGGAGGGAGCCTTAAACTATGGCTACACCTTC TRBV18 NA TRBJ1-2 once
CAWSGGYYGYTF TGTGCCTGGAGTGGGGGTTACTATGGCTACACCTTC TRBV30 NA TRBJ1-2 NA
CASSLFRGAVYEQYF TGTGCCAGCAGTTTGTTCAGGGGCGCGGTCTACGAGCAGTACTTC TRBV6-5 NA TRBJ2-7 NA
CASSETSGPTDTQYF TGCGCCAGCAGTGAGACTAGCGGCCCCACAGATACGCAGTATTTT TRBV10-2 TRBD2 TRBJ2-3 NA
CASSSRDEPSYEQYF TGCGCCAGCAGCTCCCGGGACGAACCATCCTACGAGCAGTACTTC TRBV4-1 NA TRBJ2-7 NA
CASSSEHSGTGVDEQYF TGCGCCAGCAGCTCGGAGCATTCCGGGACAGGGGTGGACGAGCAGTACTTC TRBV5-1 TRBD1 TRBJ2-7 NA
CASRGSGDGQPQHF TGTGCCAGCAGGGGATCGGGGGACGGTCAGCCCCAGCATTTT TRBV6-5 NA TRBJ1-5 NA
CASSPGQGITDTQYF TGTGCCAGCAGCCCGGGACAGGGGATCACAGATACGCAGTATTTT TRBV7-9 TRBD1 TRBJ2-3 NA
CASSPRTDYGYTF TGTGCCAGCAGCCCCCGGACAGATTATGGCTACACCTTC TRBV9 NA TRBJ1-2 once
CATSRGRGVRPKGEVSGRQNEQYF TGTGCCACCAGCAGAGGGAGAGGGGTGCGGCCGAAGGGCGAGGTCAGCGGGAGGCAGAACGAGCAGTACTTC TRBV15 TRBD2 TRBJ2-7 once
CASSYLMSQGEQYF TGTGCCAGCAGTTACCTGATGTCCCAGGGGGAGCAGTACTTC TRBV6-5 NA TRBJ2-7 NA
CASSARQGQETQYF TGTGCCAGCAGCGCTAGACAGGGCCAAGAGACCCAGTACTTC TRBV7-6 TRBD1 TRBJ2-5 NA
CASARTGELFF TGTGCCAGCGCTAGGACCGGGGAGCTGTTTTTT TRBV6-1 NA TRBJ2-2 NA
CASSREPDTQYF TGTGCCAGCTCGAGGGAGCCAGATACGCAGTATTTT TRBV18 NA TRBJ2-3 NA
CSARAIDIQYF TGCAGTGCTAGAGCTATAGACATTCAGTACTTC TRBV20-1 NA TRBJ2-4 NA
CASSQVVIPSSGNTIYF TGCGCCAGCAGCCAAGTAGTCATTCCGAGCTCTGGAAACACCATATATTTT TRBV4-1 NA TRBJ1-3 NA
CARPGLADDTQYF TGTGCCCGACCGGGACTAGCGGACGATACGCAGTATTTT TRBV2 TRBD2 TRBJ2-3 NA
CASRGTGPYEQYF TGTGCCAGCAGGGGGACAGGACCCTACGAGCAGTACTTC TRBV28 TRBD1 TRBJ2-7 NA
CASSQVQGMNTEAFF TGCGCCAGCAGCCAAGTTCAGGGGATGAACACTGAAGCTTTCTTT TRBV4-1 NA TRBJ1-1 NA